One and the same sample provided the 14 T cell receptor beta chains below, sequenced in a study of blood T cells in healthy people across ages. Next came a second PCR, run for about 7 to 11 cycles, which used a sample-barcoded 5' primer along with a J-beta primer mix. TCRdb fed the 5' RACE reads into MiXCR, producing one record per CDR3 protein. The data contain about 720,000 distinct CDR3 sequences, roughly 25% of them singletons. The same sample was also used in a study of T cells of mothers and their children.

The sequenced material came from blood. Receptor source: a boy younger than 18 in good health.

To note about this clonotype: The junction departs from germline at one end; a sequencing error may be responsible. V gene TRBV7-2 combines with J gene TRBJ2-2; the D gene is possibly TRBD2 (6 bases). The CDR3 has 13 amino acids. Germline V gene sequence: CDR1 SGHTA, CDR2 FQGNSA. The CDR3 protein is CASSLDPGGELSF. The CDR3 region has the DNA TGTGCCAGCAGCTTAGACCCGGGCGGGGAGCTGTCTTTT.

This clonotype turned up a few times. The chain has TRBV6-2 or TRBV6-3 and TRBJ1-5; D gene unclear. There are 16 residues in the CDR3. Trimming took 4 bases from V and 0 from J, leaving 13 bases between them. Germline V gene data show CDR1 as MNHEY and CDR2 as SVGEGT. CDR3 sequence (DNA): TGTGCCAGCAGTTTCTCTCGACCCAATAGCAATCAGCCCCAGCATTTT. It is translated as CASSFSRPNSNQPQHF.

The chain combines TRBV29-1 with TRBJ2-5; 7 bases align to TRBD1. In germline, CDR1 is SQVTM, CDR2 ANQGSEA. V was clipped by 2 bases and J by 11 bases; unmatched bases: 8. The CDR3 spans 12 residues. For the CDR3, the DNA is TGCAGCGTTGAACAGGGGGTGAGGGAGCAGTACTTC. It is translated as CSVEQGVREQYF.

This clonotype came up a few times. The J gene is TRBJ1-6, the V gene TRBV20-1, with D unresolved. The CDR3 spans 12 residues. The germline gives CDR1 DFQATT, CDR2 SNEGSKA (reference sequence). V lost 3 bases, J lost 8 bases, and 8 bases lay in between. The DNA for the CDR3 is TGCAGTGCTAGTAAGGAATATTCACCCCTCCACTTT. Residues: CSASKEYSPLHF.

This clonotype was seen a handful of times. The V gene is TRBV6-1, the J gene TRBJ2-1, with 8 bases that match TRBD2. Germline V gene lookup returns CDR1 MNHNS and CDR2 SASEGT. The CDR3 length is 15 residues. V trimming: 4 bases; J trimming: 3 bases; junction bases outside the gene matches: 5. The CDR3 coding sequence is TGTGCCAGCAGTGCGCCAGCGGGAGTCTACAATGAGCAGTTCTTC. Translated: CASSAPAGVYNEQFF.

This clonotype was seen only a few times. V usage is TRBV16 and J usage is TRBJ2-7, with D maybe TRBD1 (5 bases). The germline V gene encodes CDR1 KGHSY and CDR2 FQNENV. The CDR3 extends over 14 amino acids. V was trimmed by 4 bases and J by 2 bases, leaving 12 bases between them. The CDR3 region has the DNA TGTGCCAGCAGCCCTCACAGGACCCCCTACGAGCAGTACTTC. This encodes CASSPHRTPYEQYF.

This clonotype was seen a single time. The chain joins TRBV20-1 to TRBJ2-3, with 11 bases lining up with TRBD2. V was pared by 3 bases and J by 2 bases, with 7 bases of the junction left unmatched. Germline loops: CDR1 DFQATT, CDR2 SNEGSKA (reference sequence). The CDR3 is made up of 16 amino acids. Here the CDR3 reads CSASGIAGGPTDTQYF. Here the CDR3 DNA reads TGCAGTGCTAGCGGGATAGCGGGAGGGCCCACAGATACGCAGTATTTT.

The chain uses TRBV10-3 and TRBJ1-2, with D possibly TRBD1 on 5 matching bases. This CDR3 comprises 11 residues. Germline V gene lookup returns CDR1 ENHRY and CDR2 SYGVKD. Trimming removed 8 bases at V and 7 bases at J, with 11 bases between. CDR3 loop: CAIGGYPGYTF. In DNA form, the CDR3 reads TGTGCCATCGGGGGGTATCCTGGCTACACCTTC.

The gene calls are TRBV28 and TRBJ2-1; no firm D call. Germline loops: CDR1 MDHEN, CDR2 SYDVKM. The ends were cut back, 2 bases at V and 8 bases at J, with 16 bases in the middle. This CDR3 spans 15 amino acids. The CDR3 coding sequence is TGTGCCAGCAGTTTACAGGTCGAACGAGACTATGAGCAGTTCTTC. Translation gives CASSLQVERDYEQFF.

The genes are TRBV28 and TRBJ2-7; 8 nucleotides align to TRBD1. This CDR3 is built from 13 residues. Germline V lookup: CDR1 MDHEN, CDR2 SYDVKM. The J segment lost 3 bases and the V segment lost 7 bases, leaving 5 bases of the junction unmatched. CDR3 sequence reads: CASTWGQVYEQYF. As DNA, the CDR3 is TGTGCCAGCACCTGGGGACAGGTCTACGAGCAGTACTTC.

This clonotype has just a few counts. The chain combines TRBV29-1 with TRBJ1-2, with a tentative D call TRBD1 (5 bases). Germline V gives CDR1 SQVTM, CDR2 ANQGSEA. Trimming left V 6 bases short and J 2 bases short, with 16 bases between. The CDR3 contains 14 residues. In DNA form, the CDR3 reads TGCAGCGTAGGGGAGGGTTTTCCAAACTATGGCTACACCTTC. This translates into CSVGEGFPNYGYTF.

This clonotype occurred a few times. The J gene is TRBJ2-7, the V gene TRBV4-3; maybe TRBD2 (5 bases). V was pared by 3 bases and J by 2 bases, with 11 bases between. The CDR3 spans 14 residues. The germline V gene encodes CDR1 LGHNA and CDR2 YSLEER. As DNA, the CDR3 is TGCGCCAGCAGCCAGGACTGGGGAACCTACGAGCAGTACTTC. Translating gives CASSQDWGTYEQYF.

The CDR3 DNA follows: TGTGCCAGCAGGGGGGACAGAACTCTCGGCTATGGCTACACCTTC. It translates to CASRGDRTLGYGYTF. The rearrangement links TRBV2 to TRBJ1-2; 7 bases match TRBD1. Unmatched junction bases numbered 11, after V lost 6 bases and J lost 4 bases. Germline-derived CDR1 and CDR2 are SNHLY and FYNNEI. The CDR3 covers 15 residues.

This clonotype was seen more than once but under ten times. This sequence joins TRBV19 and TRBJ2-3; D might be TRBD2 (6 bases). V gave up 3 bases and J gave up 4 bases, with 14 bases separating them. Germline CDR1 reads LNHDA; CDR2 reads SQIVND (reference sequence). The CDR3 has 15 residues. The CDR3 region is CASSMYGGAPDTQYF. Written as DNA, the CDR3 is TGTGCCAGTAGTATGTACGGAGGGGCCCCAGATACGCAGTATTTT.